The source of this TCR beta chain is a study of cytomegalovirus exposure and HLA in healthy donors. Germline-derived CDR1 and CDR2 are KGHSH and LQKENI. V was cut by 0 bases and J by 4 bases, with 6 bases left in between. The CDR3 is 13 residues long. PCR employed 60 Vbeta and 13 Jbeta primers. The data were produced by immunoSEQ multiplex PCR, yet TCRdb's version contains in-frame clones alone and is incomplete. Here the sample spans about 130,000 clones, about 81% being singletons. The sequencing sample was made of PBMCs. The TCR sequence derives from a woman in her thirties or forties in good health and CMV-seropositive. The rearrangement uses TRBV18 and TRBJ2-5; tentatively, D is TRBD2 (5 bases). CDR3 coding DNA: TGTGCCAGCTCACCACCCGGACTAGAGACCCAGTACTTC. It encodes CASSPPGLETQYF.